The text below deals with one TCR beta chain. The data were taken from a study of T cells in tuberculosis. Profiled with immunoSEQ multiplex PCR; TCRdb holds only in-frame clones, not every one. In the table there are 70,000 to 95,000 clones, approximately 90% of which are singletons. Cells were sorted from thawed PBMC rested overnight and stained with GMM-loaded CD1B tetramer, viability dye and anti-CD3. C32 glucose monomycolate from Rhodococcus equi was loaded onto the CD1B tetramers. Sequencing used CD1b-GMM tetramer-negative cells sorted from PBMCs. The clonotype was recovered from an adult woman with latent tuberculosis.

CDR3 sequence: CASSLRENYGYTF. The CDR3, as DNA: TGTGCCAGCAGTTTACGAGAGAACTATGGCTACACCTTC. The chain has TRBV27 and TRBJ1-2; D unresolved. The CDR3 has 13 residues. V lost 2 bases and J lost 2, with 6 bases in between. Germline V gene lookup returns CDR1 MNHEY and CDR2 SMNVEV (reference sequence).